This entry lists 21 T cell receptor beta chains sequenced from one sample in a study of blood T cell repertoires in COVID-19. Some clones are missing from TCRdb's copy, which holds only in-frame ones; the method was immunoSEQ multiplex PCR. Among a few hundred thousand clones listed, about 89% were seen once. The sequenced sample consisted of peripheral blood. Source of these receptors: a woman aged 45-65 years who had recovered from COVID-19.

This chain joins TRBV11-2 and TRBJ1-1, with D maybe TRBD1 (5 bases). V was pared by 0 bases and J by 5 bases, with 7 bases between. The CDR3 consists of 13 residues. Germline values: CDR1 SGHAT, CDR2 FQNNGV. The CDR3, as DNA: TGTGCCAGCAGCTTAGATCGGGGGACTGAAGCTTTCTTT. Amino acid sequence: CASSLDRGTEAFF.

The chain employs TRBV5-6 and TRBJ2-7; 8 bases agree with TRBD1. This CDR3 region has 17 residues. Germline V gives CDR1 SGHDT, CDR2 YYEEEE. The J segment lost 3 bases and the V segment lost 4 bases, leaving 15 bases of the junction unmatched. This CDR3 is CASSRGRSYRGNYEQYF. In nucleotides, the CDR3 is TGTGCCAGCAGCCGTGGTCGGTCTTACAGGGGGAACTACGAGCAGTACTTC.

V usage is TRBV5-6 and J usage is TRBJ2-7; 10 positions match TRBD1. Trimming took 0 bases from V and 3 from J; bases not matched to a gene: 3. Germline CDR1 is SGHDT and CDR2 is YYEEEE. The CDR3 loop spans 15 amino acids. In DNA form, the CDR3 reads TGTGCCAGCAGCTTGGGGGGACAGGGGATCTACGAGCAGTACTTC. Its protein is CASSLGGQGIYEQYF.

This chain joins TRBV30 and TRBJ1-1; possible D gene TRBD1, 6 bases. This CDR3 is built from 13 residues. Germline CDR1 is GTSNPN and CDR2 is SVGIG (reference sequence). Deletions cut 5 bases from V and 3 bases from J, with 13 bases between. The CDR3 loop is CAWEGGRDTEAFF. CDR3 nucleotides: TGTGCCTGGGAAGGGGGTAGGGACACTGAAGCTTTCTTT. Drawing the rest from reference TRBV30 and TRBJ1-1, the complete variable domain is SQTIHQWPATLVQPVGSPLSLECTVEGTSNPNLYWYRQAAGRGLQLLFYSVGIGQISSEVPQNLSASRPQDRQFILSSKKLLLSDSGFYLCAWEGGRDTEAFFGQGTRLTVV.

The chain joins TRBV5-4 to TRBJ1-6; D is uncertain. CDR1 SGHNT and CDR2 YYREEE come from the germline V gene (reference sequence). V was cut by 4 bases and J by 6 bases, with 17 bases left in between. The CDR3 loop spans 16 amino acids. The CDR3 is CASSEKYSLSNSPLHF. The CDR3 DNA is TGTGCCAGCAGCGAAAAATACAGCTTATCTAATTCACCCCTCCACTTT.

The chain is built from TRBV19 and TRBJ2-3, with 12 bases aligning to TRBD2. V trimming: 3 bases; J trimming: 6 bases; junction bases outside the gene matches: 4. The CDR3 covers 15 residues. Germline CDR1 is LNHDA and CDR2 is SQIVND (reference sequence). The CDR3 DNA reads as TGTGCCAGTAGTATTGGACTAGCGGGAATGGATACGCAGTATTTT. Residues: CASSIGLAGMDTQYF.

The genes are TRBV27 and TRBJ2-1; D is undetermined. Between the trimmed V and J ends, which lost 2 bases and 5 bases, there was a span of 7 bases. There are 13 residues in the CDR3. From germline, CDR1 is MNHEY and CDR2 SMNVEV (reference sequence). CDR3 amino acids: CASSLDLHNEQFF. The CDR3 DNA sequence: TGTGCCAGCAGTTTAGACTTACACAATGAGCAGTTCTTC.

This sequence joins TRBV7-3 and TRBJ2-2, with 9 bases fitting TRBD2. Germline values: CDR1 SGHTA, CDR2 FQGTGA. CDR3 size: 14 residues. The J segment lost 8 bases and the V segment lost 8 bases, leaving 9 bases of the junction unmatched. This chain's CDR3 is CASEPIAGAGELFF. CDR3 sequence (DNA): TGTGCCAGCGAACCGATAGCGGGAGCTGGGGAGCTGTTTTTT. Drawing the rest from reference TRBV7-3 and TRBJ2-2, the complete variable domain is GAGVSQTPSNKVTEKGKYVELRCDPISGHTALYWYRQSLGQGPEFLIYFQGTGAADDSGLPNDRFFAVRPEGSVSTLKIQRTERGDSAVYLCASEPIAGAGELFFGEGSRLTVL.

This clone has a handful of counts. This chain joins TRBV2 and TRBJ2-2, with 8 bases lining up with TRBD1. Per germline, CDR1 SNHLY and CDR2 FYNNEI. There are 15 residues in the CDR3. J gave up 6 bases and V 6 bases, and 9 bases lay outside the gene matches. The CDR3: CASRWQGTGAGELFF. The CDR3 DNA follows: TGTGCCAGCAGGTGGCAAGGGACAGGCGCCGGGGAGCTGTTTTTT.

The gene calls are TRBV7-2 and TRBJ2-1; 10 bases map to TRBD2. CDR1 is SGHTA and CDR2 is FQGNSA in the germline V gene. The CDR3 loop spans 16 amino acids. V gave up 5 bases and J gave up 6 bases; unmatched junction bases: 10. CDR3 loop: CASSPSLAGAINEQFF. CDR3 nucleotide sequence: TGTGCCAGCAGCCCCTCCCTAGCGGGAGCTATCAATGAGCAGTTCTTC.

V and J are TRBV13 and TRBJ2-7; TRBD1 aligns across 9 bases. In germline, CDR1 is PRHDT, CDR2 FYEKMQ (reference sequence). The CDR3 totals 15 residues. With 4 bases clipped from V and 5 bases from J, the junction kept 9 bases outside the gene matches. CDR3 sequence (DNA): TGTGCCAGCAGCTCGACCGGGACAGGGATCCACGAGCAGTACTTC. Its protein is CASSSTGTGIHEQYF.

This chain links TRBV27 with TRBJ2-5; D remains unclear. Germline V gives CDR1 MNHEY, CDR2 SMNVEV (reference sequence). The CDR3 spans 13 residues. Trimming stripped 3 bases from V and 3 bases from J, with 8 bases between. CDR3 DNA sequence: TGTGCCAGCAGTTTTAGCCGAAAAGAGACCCAGTACTTC. It yields the protein CASSFSRKETQYF.

The V and J genes are TRBV3-1 (or the pseudogene TRBV3-2) and TRBJ1-1, with a possible D match to TRBD1 (6 bases). The germline V and J ends were trimmed by 4 bases and 2 bases, with 14 bases remaining between them. Germline V lookup: CDR1 LGHDT, CDR2 YNNKEL (reference sequence). The CDR3 is 15 amino acids. The DNA of the CDR3 is TGTGCCAGCAGCCGTACAGGGAGCCAAAACACTGAAGCTTTCTTT. Translation: CASSRTGSQNTEAFF.

This sequence joins TRBV4-1 and TRBJ1-5, with D possibly matching TRBD1 (6 bases). The germline gives CDR1 MGHRA, CDR2 YSYEKL. This CDR3 has 15 residues. V was cut by 2 bases and J by 12 bases, with 20 bases left in between. The CDR3 loop is CASSQPGTRTFGQHF. The CDR3 nucleotides read TGCGCCAGCAGCCAACCCGGGACAAGGACTTTCGGCCAGCATTTT.

This sequence joins TRBV7-9 and TRBJ2-7; D gene ambiguous. V was clipped by 1 base and J by 4 bases, with 5 bases between them. This CDR3 has 12 residues. Germline CDR1 SEHNR, CDR2 FQNEAQ (reference sequence). CDR3 protein: CASSLVLYEQYF. The CDR3 coding sequence is TGTGCCAGCAGCTTAGTCCTTTACGAGCAGTACTTC.

This chain uses TRBV5-4 with TRBJ2-5, with 11 bases aligning to TRBD2. The CDR3 totals 15 residues. V lost 3 bases to trimming and J lost 5 bases; unmatched junction nucleotides: 6. CDR1 SGHNT and CDR2 YYREEE come from the germline V gene (reference sequence). CDR3 amino acids: CASSSKTSGVETQYF. The DNA for the CDR3 is TGTGCCAGCAGCTCGAAGACTAGCGGGGTTGAGACCCAGTACTTC. The entire variable domain, with the rest obtained from reference TRBV5-4 and TRBJ2-5, is as follows: ETGVTQSPTHLIKTRGQQVTLRCSSQSGHNTVSWYQQALGQGPQFIFQYYREEENGRGNFPPRFSGLQFPNYSSELNVNALELDDSALYLCASSSKTSGVETQYFGPGTRLLVL.

CDR3 coding DNA: TGTGCCAGCAGCTTTCCCGGGGGAGGGGCCAAAAACATTCAGTACTTC. It translates to CASSFPGGGAKNIQYF. The gene calls are TRBV13 and TRBJ2-4; TRBD2 matches 7 bases. This CDR3 region has 16 residues. CDR1 PRHDT and CDR2 FYEKMQ come from the germline V gene (reference sequence). Trimming cost V 3 bases and J 1 base; bases outside gene matches: 6.

This clone was seen only once. The rearrangement links TRBV11-2 to TRBJ2-3; 10 positions match TRBD1. The germline V gene has CDR1 SGHAT and CDR2 FQNNGV. Trimming removed 0 bases from V and 2 bases from J; junction bases left unmatched: 2. CDR3 length equals 16 residues. This CDR3 is CASSLEGQGLTDTQYF. CDR3 coding DNA: TGTGCCAGCAGCTTAGAGGGACAGGGGCTCACAGATACGCAGTATTTT.

The rearrangement uses TRBV15 and TRBJ2-2, with D perhaps TRBD2 (5 bases). The CDR3 sequence is 16 residues long. Germline V lookup: CDR1 LNHNV, CDR2 YYDKDF (reference sequence). Trimming left V 0 bases short and J 2 bases short, with 10 bases between. CDR3 sequence: CATSREGTGNTGELFF. The CDR3 DNA reads as TGTGCCACCAGCAGAGAGGGCACGGGAAACACCGGGGAGCTGTTTTTT.

This clone was recorded a few times. The chain recombines TRBV10-1 with TRBJ2-7, with unresolved D. Germline V gives CDR1 WNHNN, CDR2 SYGVQD (reference sequence). CDR3 length equals 11 residues. Trimming left V 6 bases short and J 7 bases short, with 10 bases between. The CDR3 sequence: CASRRTREQYF. The CDR3 DNA sequence: TGCGCCAGCAGGAGAACGCGGGAGCAGTACTTC.

As DNA, the CDR3 is TGTGCCAGCAACAAGGGACTAGCCTCCGATGAGCAGTTCTTC. It is translated as CASNKGLASDEQFF. This chain uses TRBV7-8 with TRBJ2-1, with 9 positions matching TRBD2. J was trimmed by 8 bases and V by 7 bases; bases with no gene match: 9. This CDR3 has 14 amino acids. Germline values: CDR1 SGHVS, CDR2 FQNEAQ.